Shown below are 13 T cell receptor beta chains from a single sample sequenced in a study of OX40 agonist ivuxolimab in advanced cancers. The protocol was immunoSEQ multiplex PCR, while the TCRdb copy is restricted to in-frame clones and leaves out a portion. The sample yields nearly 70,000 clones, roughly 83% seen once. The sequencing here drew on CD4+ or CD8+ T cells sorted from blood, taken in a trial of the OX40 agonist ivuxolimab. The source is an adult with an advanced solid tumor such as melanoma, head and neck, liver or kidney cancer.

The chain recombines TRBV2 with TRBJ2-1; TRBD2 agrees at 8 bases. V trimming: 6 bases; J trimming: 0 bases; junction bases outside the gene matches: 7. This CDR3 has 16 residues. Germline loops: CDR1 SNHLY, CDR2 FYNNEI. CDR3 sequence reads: CASSSRSGGSYNEQFF. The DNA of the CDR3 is TGTGCCAGCAGCTCGAGAAGCGGGGGCTCCTACAATGAGCAGTTCTTC.

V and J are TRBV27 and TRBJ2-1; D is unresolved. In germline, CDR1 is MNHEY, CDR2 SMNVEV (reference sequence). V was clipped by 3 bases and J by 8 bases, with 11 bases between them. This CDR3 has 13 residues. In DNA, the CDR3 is TGTGCCAGCAGTTTCGTTTTGGGTGATGAGCAGTTCTTC. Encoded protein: CASSFVLGDEQFF.

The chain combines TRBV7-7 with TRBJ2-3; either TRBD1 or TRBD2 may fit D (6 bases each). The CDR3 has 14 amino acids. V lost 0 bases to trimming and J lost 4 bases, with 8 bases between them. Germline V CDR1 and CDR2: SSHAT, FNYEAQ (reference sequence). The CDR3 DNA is TGTGCCAGCAGCTTAGCGGGGGGCGCAGATACGCAGTATTTT. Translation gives CASSLAGGADTQYF.

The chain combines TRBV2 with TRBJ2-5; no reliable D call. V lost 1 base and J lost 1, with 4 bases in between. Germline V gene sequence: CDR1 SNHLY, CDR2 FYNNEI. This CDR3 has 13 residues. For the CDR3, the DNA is TGTGCCAGCAGTGAAGTAGGCCAAGAGACCCAGTACTTC. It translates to CASSEVGQETQYF.

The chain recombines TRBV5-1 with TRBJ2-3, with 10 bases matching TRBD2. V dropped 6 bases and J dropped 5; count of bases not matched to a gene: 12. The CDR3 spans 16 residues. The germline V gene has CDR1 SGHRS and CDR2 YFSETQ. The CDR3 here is CASTPPTSGARDTQYF. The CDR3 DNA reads TGCGCCAGCACCCCCCCAACTAGCGGGGCCAGAGATACGCAGTATTTT. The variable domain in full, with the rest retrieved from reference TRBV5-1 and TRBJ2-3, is KAGVTQTPRYLIKTRGQQVTLSCSPISGHRSVSWYQQTPGQGLQFLFEYFSETQRNKGNFPGRFSGRQFSNSRSEMNVSTLELGDSALYLCASTPPTSGARDTQYFGPGTRLTVL.

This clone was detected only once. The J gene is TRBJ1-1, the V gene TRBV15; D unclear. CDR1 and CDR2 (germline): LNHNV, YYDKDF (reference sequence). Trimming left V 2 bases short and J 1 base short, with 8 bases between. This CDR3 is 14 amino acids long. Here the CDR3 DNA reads TGTGCCACCAGCAGAACTTACAGGAACACTGAAGCTTTCTTT. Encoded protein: CATSRTYRNTEAFF.

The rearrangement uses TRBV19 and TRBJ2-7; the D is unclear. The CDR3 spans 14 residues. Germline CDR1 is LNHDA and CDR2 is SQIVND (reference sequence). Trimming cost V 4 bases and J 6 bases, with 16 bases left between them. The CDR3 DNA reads TGTGCCAGTAGTAACCAATTGGACCCCGTCGAGCAGTACTTC. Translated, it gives CASSNQLDPVEQYF. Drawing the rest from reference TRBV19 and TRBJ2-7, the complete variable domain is DGGITQSPKYLFRKEGQNVTLSCEQNLNHDAMYWYRQDPGQGLRLIYYSQIVNDFQKGDIAEGYSVSREKKESFPLTVTSAQKNPTAFYLCASSNQLDPVEQYFGPGTRLTVT.

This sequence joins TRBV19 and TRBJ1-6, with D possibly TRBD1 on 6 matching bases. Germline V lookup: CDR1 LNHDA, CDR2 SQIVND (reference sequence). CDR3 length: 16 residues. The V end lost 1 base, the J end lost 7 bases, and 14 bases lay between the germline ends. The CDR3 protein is CASSIGGQQTNSPLHF. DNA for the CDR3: TGTGCCAGTAGTATAGGAGGACAGCAGACCAATTCACCCCTCCACTTT.

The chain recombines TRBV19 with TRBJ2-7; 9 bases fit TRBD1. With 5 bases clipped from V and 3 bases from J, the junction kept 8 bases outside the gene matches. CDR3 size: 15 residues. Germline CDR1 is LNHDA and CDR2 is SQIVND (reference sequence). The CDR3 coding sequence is TGTGCCAGTAGTGCGGACAGGGGCCCCCTCTACGAGCAGTACTTC. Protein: CASSADRGPLYEQYF. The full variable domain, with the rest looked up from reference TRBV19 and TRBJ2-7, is DGGITQSPKYLFRKEGQNVTLSCEQNLNHDAMYWYRQDPGQGLRLIYYSQIVNDFQKGDIAEGYSVSREKKESFPLTVTSAQKNPTAFYLCASSADRGPLYEQYFGPGTRLTVT.

Here the CDR3 DNA reads TGCGCCAGCAGCCAAGATCAGGGGATCTGGGGAGAGACCCAGTACTTC. This encodes CASSQDQGIWGETQYF. This rearrangement joins TRBV4-1 to TRBJ2-5; D may be TRBD1 (6 bases). The CDR3 is 16 residues long. CDR1 is MGHRA, CDR2 YSYEKL, per germline. Trimming removed 0 bases at V and 4 bases at J, with 15 bases between.

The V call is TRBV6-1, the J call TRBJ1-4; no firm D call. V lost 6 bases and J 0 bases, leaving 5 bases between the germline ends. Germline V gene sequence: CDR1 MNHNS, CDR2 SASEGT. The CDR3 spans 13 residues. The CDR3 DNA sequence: TGTGCCAGCAGCCCTTCAACTAATGAAAAACTGTTTTTT. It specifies CASSPSTNEKLFF.

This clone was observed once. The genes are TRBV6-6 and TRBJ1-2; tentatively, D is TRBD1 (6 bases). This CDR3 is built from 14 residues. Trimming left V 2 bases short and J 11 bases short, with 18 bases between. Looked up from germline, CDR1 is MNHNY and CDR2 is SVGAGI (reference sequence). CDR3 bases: TGTGCCAGCAGTTACCAGGGGCGCCTCCCTGAATACACCTTC. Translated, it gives CASSYQGRLPEYTF.

CDR3 in DNA: TGCGCCAGCAGTGTGGAACGGGGGAACACCGGGGAGCTGTTTTTT. This sequence encodes CASSVERGNTGELFF. V is TRBV10-2 and J is TRBJ2-2; D may be TRBD2 (5 bases). Germline values: CDR1 WSHSY, CDR2 SAAADI. There are 15 residues in the CDR3. Trimming pared 4 bases from V and 1 base from J, leaving 10 bases between.